This TCR beta chain was identified in a study of blood T cells in healthy people across ages. Alongside a J-beta primer mix, a sample-barcoded 5' primer served in a second PCR lasting roughly 7 to 11 cycles. TCRdb used MiXCR to reprocess the 5' RACE reads, holding one entry per CDR3 protein. The sample consists of some 1,500,000 distinct CDR3 sequences, approximately 39% of them appearing once. This CDR3 is 16 amino acids long. V lost 0 bases to trimming and J lost 2 bases; unmatched junction nucleotides: 6. CDR1 SGDLS and CDR2 YYNGEE come from the germline V gene. Sequenced: blood. The TCR sequence derives from a woman aged 18-29 years in good health. This rearrangement joins TRBV9 to TRBJ2-3; 7 bases are shared with TRBD2. The DNA for the CDR3 is TGTGCCAGCAGCGTAGGGCAGCGGGGAGCCACAGATACGCAGTATTTT. It encodes CASSVGQRGATDTQYF.